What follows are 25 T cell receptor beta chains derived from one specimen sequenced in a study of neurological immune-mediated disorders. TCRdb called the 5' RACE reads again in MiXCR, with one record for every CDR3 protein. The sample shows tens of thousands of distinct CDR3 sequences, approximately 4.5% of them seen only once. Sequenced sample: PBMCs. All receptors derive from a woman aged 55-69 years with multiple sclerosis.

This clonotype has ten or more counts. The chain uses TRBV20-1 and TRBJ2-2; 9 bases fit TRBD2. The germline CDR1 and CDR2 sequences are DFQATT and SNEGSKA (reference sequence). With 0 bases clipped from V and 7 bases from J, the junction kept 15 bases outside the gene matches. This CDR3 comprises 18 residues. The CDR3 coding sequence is TGCAGTGCTAGAGAAGAAGGAGCGGGAGGAACCTCCTACGGGGAGCTGTTTTTT. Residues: CSAREEGAGGTSYGELFF.

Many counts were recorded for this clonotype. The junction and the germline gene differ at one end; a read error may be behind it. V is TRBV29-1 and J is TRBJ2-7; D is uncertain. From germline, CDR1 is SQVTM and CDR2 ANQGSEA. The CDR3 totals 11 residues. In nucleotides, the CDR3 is TGCAGCGTCGAAGGTAGAAGCGAGCAGTACTTC. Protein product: CSVEGRSEQYF.

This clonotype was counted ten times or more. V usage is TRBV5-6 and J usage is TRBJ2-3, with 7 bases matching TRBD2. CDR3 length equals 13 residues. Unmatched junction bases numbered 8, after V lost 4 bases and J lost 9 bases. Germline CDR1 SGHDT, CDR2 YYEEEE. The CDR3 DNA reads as TGTGCCAGCAGCGGGGAGGGACTTAACACGCAGTATTTT. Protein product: CASSGEGLNTQYF.

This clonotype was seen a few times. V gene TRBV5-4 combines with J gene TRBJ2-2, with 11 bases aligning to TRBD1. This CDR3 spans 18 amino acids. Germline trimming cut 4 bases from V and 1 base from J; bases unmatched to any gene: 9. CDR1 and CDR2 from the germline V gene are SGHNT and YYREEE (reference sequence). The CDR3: CASSLRTGGVGNTGELFF. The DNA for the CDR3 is TGTGCCAGCAGCCTAAGGACAGGGGGCGTTGGGAACACCGGGGAGCTGTTTTTT.

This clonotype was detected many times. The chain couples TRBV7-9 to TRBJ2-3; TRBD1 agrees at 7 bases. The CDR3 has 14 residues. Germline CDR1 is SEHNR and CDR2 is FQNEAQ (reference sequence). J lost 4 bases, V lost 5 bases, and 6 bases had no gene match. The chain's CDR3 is CASSLTGFADTQYF. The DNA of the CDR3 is TGTGCCAGCAGCCTGACAGGGTTTGCAGATACGCAGTATTTT.

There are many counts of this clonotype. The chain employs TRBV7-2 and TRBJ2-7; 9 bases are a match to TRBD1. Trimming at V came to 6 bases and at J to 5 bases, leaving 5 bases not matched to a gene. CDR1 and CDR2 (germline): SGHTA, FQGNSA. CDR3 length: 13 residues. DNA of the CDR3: TGTGCCAGCAGGACAGGGGGGGCCCACGAGCAGTACTTC. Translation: CASRTGGAHEQYF.

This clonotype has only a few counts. The CDR3, as DNA: TGTGCCAGCAGCTTAGTTACCCCTACTAGCGCTCTGTCCTACGAGCAGTACTTC. Its translation: CASSLVTPTSALSYEQYF. This sequence joins TRBV7-2 and TRBJ2-7; 7 nucleotides agree with TRBD2. The CDR3 consists of 18 residues. Germline-derived CDR1 and CDR2 are SGHTA and FQGNSA. With V trimmed by 1 base and J by 1 base, 13 bases remained unmatched.

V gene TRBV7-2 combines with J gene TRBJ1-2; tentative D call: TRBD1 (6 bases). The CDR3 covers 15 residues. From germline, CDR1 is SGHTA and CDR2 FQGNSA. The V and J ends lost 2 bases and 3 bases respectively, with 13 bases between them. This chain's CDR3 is CASSLNPRTDYGYTF. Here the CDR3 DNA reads TGTGCCAGCAGCTTAAACCCTAGGACAGACTATGGCTACACCTTC.

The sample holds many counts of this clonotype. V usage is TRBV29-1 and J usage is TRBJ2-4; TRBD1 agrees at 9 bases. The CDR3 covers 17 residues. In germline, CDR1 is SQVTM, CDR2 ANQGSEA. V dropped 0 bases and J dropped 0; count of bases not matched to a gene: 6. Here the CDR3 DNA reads TGCAGCGTTGAAGATAGGAGACAGGGGGGAGCCAAAAACATTCAGTACTTC. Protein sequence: CSVEDRRQGGAKNIQYF.

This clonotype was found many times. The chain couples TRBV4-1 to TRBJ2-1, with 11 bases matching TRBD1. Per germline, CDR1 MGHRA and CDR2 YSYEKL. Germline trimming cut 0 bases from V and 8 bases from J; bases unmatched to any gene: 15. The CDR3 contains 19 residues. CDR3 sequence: CASSQDRSDRGRFGDEQFF. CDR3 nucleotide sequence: TGCGCCAGCAGCCAAGATAGGTCGGACAGGGGGCGCTTTGGGGATGAGCAGTTCTTC.

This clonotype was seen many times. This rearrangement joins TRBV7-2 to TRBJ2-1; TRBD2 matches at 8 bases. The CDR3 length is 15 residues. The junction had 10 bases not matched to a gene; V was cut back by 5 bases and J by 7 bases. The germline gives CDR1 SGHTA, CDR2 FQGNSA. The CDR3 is CASSLVTSVWNEQFF. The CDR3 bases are TGTGCCAGCAGCCTGGTGACTAGCGTTTGGAATGAGCAGTTCTTC.

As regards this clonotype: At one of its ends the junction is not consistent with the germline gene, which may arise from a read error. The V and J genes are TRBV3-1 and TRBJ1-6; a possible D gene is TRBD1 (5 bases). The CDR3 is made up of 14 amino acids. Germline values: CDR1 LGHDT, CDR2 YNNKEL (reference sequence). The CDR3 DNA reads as TGTGCCAGCAGCCAAGAAGACAGAGATTCACCCCTCAACTTT. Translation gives CASSQEDRDSPLNF.

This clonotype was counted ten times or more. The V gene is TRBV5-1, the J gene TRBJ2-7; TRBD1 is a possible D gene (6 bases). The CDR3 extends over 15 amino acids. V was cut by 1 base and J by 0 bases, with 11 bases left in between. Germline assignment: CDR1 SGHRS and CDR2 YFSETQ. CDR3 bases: TGCGCCAGCAGCTTGCCCGAACAGGGCTCCTACGAGCAGTACTTC. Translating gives CASSLPEQGSYEQYF.

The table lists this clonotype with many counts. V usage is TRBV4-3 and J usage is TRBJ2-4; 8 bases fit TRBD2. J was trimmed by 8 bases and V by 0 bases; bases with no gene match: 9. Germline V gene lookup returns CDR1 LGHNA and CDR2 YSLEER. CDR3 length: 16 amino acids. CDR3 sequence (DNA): TGCGCCAGCAGCCAAGATGACGGACTAGCCGATCACATTCAGTACTTC. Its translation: CASSQDDGLADHIQYF.

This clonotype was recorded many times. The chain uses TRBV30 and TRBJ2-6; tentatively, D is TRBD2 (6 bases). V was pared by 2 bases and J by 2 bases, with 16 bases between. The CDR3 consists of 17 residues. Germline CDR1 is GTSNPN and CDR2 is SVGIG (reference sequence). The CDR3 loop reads CAWSFRDSWAGANVLTF. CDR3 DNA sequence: TGTGCCTGGAGTTTCCGGGACTCCTGGGCTGGGGCCAACGTCCTGACTTTC.

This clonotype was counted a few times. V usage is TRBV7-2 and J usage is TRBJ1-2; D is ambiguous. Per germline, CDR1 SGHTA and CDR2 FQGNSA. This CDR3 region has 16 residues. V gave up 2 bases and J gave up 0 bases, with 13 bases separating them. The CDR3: CASSLRTLASNYGYTF. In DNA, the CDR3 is TGTGCCAGCAGCTTACGGACGCTGGCATCTAACTATGGCTACACCTTC. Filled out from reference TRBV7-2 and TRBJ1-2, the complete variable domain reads GAGVSQSPSNKVTEKGKDVELRCDPISGHTALYWYRQSLGQGLEFLIYFQGNSAPDKSGLPSDRFSAERTGGSVSTLTIQRTQQEDSAVYLCASSLRTLASNYGYTFGSGTRLTVV.

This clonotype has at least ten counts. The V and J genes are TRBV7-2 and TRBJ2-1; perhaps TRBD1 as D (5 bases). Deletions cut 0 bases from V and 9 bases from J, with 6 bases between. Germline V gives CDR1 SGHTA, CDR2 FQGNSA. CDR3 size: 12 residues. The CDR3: CASSLAQGEQFF. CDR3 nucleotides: TGTGCCAGCAGCTTAGCGCAGGGTGAGCAGTTCTTC.

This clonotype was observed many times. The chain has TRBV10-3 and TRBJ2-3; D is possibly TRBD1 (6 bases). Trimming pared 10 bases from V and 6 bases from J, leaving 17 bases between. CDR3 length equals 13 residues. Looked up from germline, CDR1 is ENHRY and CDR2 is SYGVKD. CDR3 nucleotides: TGTGCCACAGGGGACGGGGCCCGGGATACGCAGTATTTT. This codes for CATGDGARDTQYF.

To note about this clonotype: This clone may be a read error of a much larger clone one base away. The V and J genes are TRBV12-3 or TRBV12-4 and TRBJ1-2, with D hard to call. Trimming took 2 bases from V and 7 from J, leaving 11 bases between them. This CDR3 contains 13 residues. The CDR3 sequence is CASSLSSEFGYTF. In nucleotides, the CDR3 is TGTGCCAGCAGTTTATCATCGGAGTTTGGCTACACCTTC.

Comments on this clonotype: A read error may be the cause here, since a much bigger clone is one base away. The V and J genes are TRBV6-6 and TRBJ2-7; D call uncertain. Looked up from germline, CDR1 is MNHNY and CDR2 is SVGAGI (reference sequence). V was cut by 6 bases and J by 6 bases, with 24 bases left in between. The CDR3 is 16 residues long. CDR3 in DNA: TGTGCCAGCAGCCTCCCCCCCCAGCAAGAGTATCGCGAGCAGTACTTC. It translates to CASSLPPQQEYREQYF.

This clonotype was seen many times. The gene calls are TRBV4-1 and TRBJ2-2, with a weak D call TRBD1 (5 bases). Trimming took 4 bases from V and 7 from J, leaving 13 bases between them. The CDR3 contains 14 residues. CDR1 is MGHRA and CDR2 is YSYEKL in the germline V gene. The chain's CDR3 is CASSPGANGGELFF. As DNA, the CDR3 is TGCGCCAGCAGCCCTGGGGCCAACGGCGGGGAGCTGTTTTTT.

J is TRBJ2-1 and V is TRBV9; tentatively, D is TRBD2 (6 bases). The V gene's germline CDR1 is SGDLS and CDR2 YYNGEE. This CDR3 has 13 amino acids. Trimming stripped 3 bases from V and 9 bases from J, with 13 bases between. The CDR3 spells CASSDRRGGEQFF. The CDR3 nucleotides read TGTGCCAGCAGCGACAGACGGGGAGGTGAGCAGTTCTTC.

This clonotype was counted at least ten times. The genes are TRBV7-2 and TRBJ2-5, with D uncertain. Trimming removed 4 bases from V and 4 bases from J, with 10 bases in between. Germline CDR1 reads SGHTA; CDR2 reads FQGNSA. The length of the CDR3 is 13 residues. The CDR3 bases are TGTGCCAGCAGCTCCACCCCAATAGAGACCCAGTACTTC. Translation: CASSSTPIETQYF.

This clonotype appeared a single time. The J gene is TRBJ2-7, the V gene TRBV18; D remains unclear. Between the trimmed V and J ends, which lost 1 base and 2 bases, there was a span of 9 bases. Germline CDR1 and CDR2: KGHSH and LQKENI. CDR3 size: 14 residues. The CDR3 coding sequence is TGTGCCAGCTCACCACGGGAAGTAGCCTACGAGCAGTACTTC. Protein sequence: CASSPREVAYEQYF.

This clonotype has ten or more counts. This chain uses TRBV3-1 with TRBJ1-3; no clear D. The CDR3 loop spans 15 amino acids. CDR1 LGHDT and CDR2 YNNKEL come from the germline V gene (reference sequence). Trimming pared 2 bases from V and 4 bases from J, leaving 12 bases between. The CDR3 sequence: CASSQILSGGNTIYF. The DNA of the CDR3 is TGTGCCAGCAGCCAAATTCTTTCTGGCGGAAACACCATATATTTT.